This paragraph covers one T cell receptor beta chain sequence. Its antigen is currently not known. The record has no base qualities; no much larger clone is one base away. These data are taken from a study of blood T cell repertoires in COVID-19 (dated by TCRdb to the early 2020s). The study in broad terms: Collaborator samples came from the United States, Italy and Spain and covered acute and convalescent phases of COVID-19. The material from the prospective study consisted of cDNA or gDNA derived from T cells, B-cell-depleted T cells, or PBMCs. Subjects who had been exposed to COVID-19, were actively infected with it, or had recovered from it provided the deeply sampled blood TCRbeta repertoires that made up the dataset. The repertoires were released in a freely available public database intended as a resource for research on the immune response to SARS-CoV-2. A de-identified subject ID, COVID-19 status, age in years and sex were almost always included in the sample metadata. Samples came from the ongoing ImmuneRACE study (first 160 participants) plus 1,254 subjects from 6 global collaborators. Where available, HLA class I and class II types were obtained from metadata supplied by the sample provider rather than from assay-based typing. Overall study outcomes, separate from this receptor: Clinical and demographic metadata were provided uncurated, with the amount varying by source and participant.

The immunoSEQ Assay, a bias-controlled multiplex PCR, was used to amplify TCRbeta CDR3 regions from genomic DNA. Under the source paper's analysis protocol: The number of nucleated cells in each sample was estimated from the amplification of reference gene primers within the assay. Sequence reads were collapsed and filtered to measure the absolute abundance of every unique TCRbeta CDR3 rearrangement. For each sample, productive Simpson clonality was calculated as the square root of Simpson's diversity index over productive rearrangements. In its TCRdb copy, this immuneACCESS table keeps in-frame sequences only and misses some clones. Where compared with another copy, unresolved V genes explain less than half of these, and the others have no known cause. V and J calls plus clone size are reproduced from that table; the DNA served to infer D and trimming. In this sample the table shows around 190,000 clones, 80% to 90% of which occur a single time. The biggest ten clones account for roughly 20% of the sample.

The collaborating institutions used their own protocols to collect whole blood in K2EDTA tubes. Collaborator samples were shipped for TCRbeta analysis as frozen whole blood, isolated PBMCs, or DNA extracted from either sample type. The cysteine opens and the phenylalanine closes a CDR3 of 15 amino acids. Only the CDR3 portion is preserved as DNA: 45 bases, with reading frame beginning at the first base. CDR1 and CDR2, looked up from the germline V gene, are MNHEY and SVGAGI. Germline trimming: 5 bases from V, 5 bases from J; junction bases outside gene matches: 9. This receptor was identified in a man aged 65 to 79 with active or convalescent COVID-19. Input material: peripheral blood. The chain was built from TRBV6-5 and TRBJ1-2; 9 central nucleotides agree with TRBD1. The CDR3 amino acid sequence is: CASSTPGQGLYGYTF. The sequence in DNA is TGTGCCAGCAGTACACCGGGACAGGGACTTTATGGCTACACCTTC.